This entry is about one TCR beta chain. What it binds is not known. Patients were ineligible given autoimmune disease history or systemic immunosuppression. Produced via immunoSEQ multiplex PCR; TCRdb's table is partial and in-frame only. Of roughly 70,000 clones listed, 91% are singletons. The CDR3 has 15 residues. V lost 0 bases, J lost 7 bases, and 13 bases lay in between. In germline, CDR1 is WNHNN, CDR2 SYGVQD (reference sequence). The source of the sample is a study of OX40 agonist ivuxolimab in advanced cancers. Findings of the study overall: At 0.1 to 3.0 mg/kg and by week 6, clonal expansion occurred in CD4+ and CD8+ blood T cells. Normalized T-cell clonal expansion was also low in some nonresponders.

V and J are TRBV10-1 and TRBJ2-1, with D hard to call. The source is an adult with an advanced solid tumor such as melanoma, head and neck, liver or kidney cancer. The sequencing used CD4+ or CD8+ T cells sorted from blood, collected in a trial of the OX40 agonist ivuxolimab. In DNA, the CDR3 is TGCGCCAGCAGTGAGTCTAAAGGTTTAGTGAATGAGCAGTTCTTC. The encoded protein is CASSESKGLVNEQFF.